This TCR beta chain was observed in a study of T cell repertoires in cytomegalovirus infection. Background on the study: Signatures in public TCR beta sequences pointed to both CMV infection and matching HLA type. Findings and caveats of the study: Summed frequency of shared TCR beta families picked out CMV carriers who also had the relevant HLA. Across the ex vivo response, the dominant clonotypes were HLA-C-restricted CMV-specific TCR beta clonotypes.

TCRdb reprocessed the reads via MiXCR and lists one record per CDR3 protein. The sample records some 680,000 distinct CDR3 sequences, 35% to 40% being singletons. Looked up from germline, CDR1 is SGHAT and CDR2 is FQNNGV. Trimming left V 3 bases short and J 5 bases short, with 17 bases between. CDR3 length: 16 residues. This clonotype appeared a few times. Its matching antigen is unknown. The chain links TRBV11-2 to TRBJ2-1; D is possibly TRBD2 (7 bases). Source material: PBMCs. This clonotype was sampled from a human donor in good health (CMV status not recorded). Some clones in this sample may be carry-over from other donors' samples. CDR3 nucleotide sequence: TGTGCCAGCAGCTTTGGACGCGGGGGCCGACACAATGAGCAGTTCTTC. Translated: CASSFGRGGRHNEQFF.